The present T cell receptor beta chain was sequenced within a study of vaccination effects on CD4 cells after COVID-19. Study summary: Post-vaccine sampling occurred a median 72 days after the second dose.

Generated by immunoSEQ multiplex PCR, the TCRdb table keeps only in-frame clones and is missing some. The sample holds about 73,000 clones, around 69% seen once. A remark on this clone: Its antigen remains unidentified.

Study findings and constraints: The study had few convalescent patients and no early post-infection timepoints. After vaccination, at late timepoints, clones induced by infection and by vaccine contracted markedly.

The junction had 11 bases not matched to a gene; V was cut back by 7 bases and J by 9 bases. The CDR3 has 15 residues. CDR1 is MNHEY, CDR2 SVGAGI, per germline. A 10-day culture period preceded the isolation of CD4+ T cells. The vaccine given was either BNT162b2 or mRNA-1273, in two doses. IL-2 medium supplanted half the medium on days 3 and 7. The rearrangement uses TRBV6-5 and TRBJ2-2; the match to TRBD1 covers 10 bases. This specimen was CD4+ T cells from PBMCs cultured without peptide, taken after COVID-19 vaccination. This TCR derives from a human donor who received a COVID-19 vaccine. CDR3 DNA sequence: TGTGCCAGCACTCTTACCGGGACAGGGGCCCGGGAGCTGTTTTTT. This gives the protein CASTLTGTGARELFF.